The clone carrying this T cell receptor beta chain was counted once. Clones were read by immunoSEQ multiplex PCR, and TCRdb kept only the in-frame ones, dropping some. The sample has 2,500,000 or so clones; roughly 93% are singletons. This CDR3 region has 15 residues. From germline, CDR1 is SEHNR and CDR2 FQNEAQ (reference sequence). The V gene end was trimmed by 5 bases and the J gene end by 2 bases; junction bases not matched to a gene: 6. The data derive from a study of shared clonotypes between healthy human individuals. This clonotype was obtained from a man aged 18 to 29 in good health. Some clones in this sample may be carry-over from other donors' samples. Sequencing was performed on naive CD4+ T cells from PBMCs. The sample's subset: CD45RA+ positively selected. The chain links TRBV7-9 to TRBJ2-1; 7 bases match TRBD2. Here the CDR3 reads CASSLRGSTYNEQFF. The DNA of the CDR3 is TGTGCCAGCAGCCTACGCGGGAGCACCTACAATGAGCAGTTCTTC.